Shown below are 20 T cell receptor beta chains from a single sample sequenced in a study of T-cell reconstitution after alpha-beta-depleted transplantation in children. During its preparation, the TCRbeta library received unique molecular identifiers. A single record per CDR3 protein comes from TCRdb applying MiXCR to the PCR reads. This sample yields some 70,000 distinct CDR3 sequences, of which over 4.5% are seen a single time; approximately 20% belongs to the top ten. This specimen consisted of PBMCs, mostly from graft donor cells, obtained 180 days after TCRalphabeta/CD19-depleted stem cell transplant. These receptors were taken from a boy under two years old who had a stem cell transplant for acute myeloid leukemia, so the T cells may come from the graft donor.

This clonotype was recorded at least ten times. This sequence joins TRBV29-1 and TRBJ2-3, with 7 nucleotides matching TRBD1. Trimming took 5 bases from V and 4 from J; bases not matched to a gene: 3. The CDR3 is 12 residues long. CDR1 SQVTM and CDR2 ANQGSEA come from the germline V gene. CDR3 loop: CSVRQGADTQYF. CDR3 nucleotides: TGCAGCGTTAGACAGGGAGCAGATACGCAGTATTTT.

This clonotype was observed once. This may come from a read error, since a much larger clone is one base off. The V gene is TRBV28, the J gene TRBJ2-1; D uncertain. The V end was cut by 2 bases, the J end by 8 bases, with 13 bases between. From germline, CDR1 is MDHEN and CDR2 SYDVKM. CDR3 length: 14 amino acids. The CDR3 reads CASSLDRVIDEQFF. In DNA, the CDR3 is TGTGCCAGCAGTTTAGATCGGGTGATCGATGAGCAGTTCTTC.

This clonotype showed up many times. The V and J genes are TRBV15 and TRBJ2-1, with D tentatively TRBD1 (6 bases). Germline CDR1 is LNHNV and CDR2 is YYDKDF (reference sequence). The length of the CDR3 is 16 residues. Deletions cut 2 bases from V and 5 bases from J, with 16 bases between. The chain's CDR3 is CATSRTGWGPNNEQFF. The CDR3 DNA sequence: TGTGCCACCAGCAGAACGGGTTGGGGGCCCAACAATGAGCAGTTCTTC.

The table lists this clonotype with many counts. The rearrangement uses TRBV7-2 and TRBJ2-1, with D perhaps TRBD2 (5 bases). Germline-derived CDR1 and CDR2 are SGHTA and FQGNSA. The V end lost 1 base, the J end lost 4 bases, and 8 bases lay between the germline ends. The CDR3 extends over 14 amino acids. The CDR3 coding sequence is TGTGCCAGCAGCTTAGTACCGGGGTACAATGAGCAGTTCTTC. Its translation is CASSLVPGYNEQFF.

There are a few counts of this clonotype. The chain recombines TRBV24-1 with TRBJ1-5, with unresolved D. With 1 base removed from V and 2 bases from J, the gap between germline ends came to 2 bases. The CDR3 runs to 13 residues. The germline V gene has CDR1 KGHDR and CDR2 SFDVKD. The CDR3 DNA is TGTGCCACCAGTGATTTCGGCAATCAGCCCCAGCATTTT. It encodes CATSDFGNQPQHF.

This clonotype came up many times. The chain employs TRBV7-2 and TRBJ2-2; D uncertain. Trimming removed 3 bases at V and 5 bases at J, with 13 bases between. This CDR3 is 15 amino acids long. Germline CDR1 and CDR2: SGHTA and FQGNSA. The CDR3 DNA reads as TGTGCCAGCAGCTTCGGACCCGGTCGGACCGGGGAGCTGTTTTTT. Translating it yields CASSFGPGRTGELFF.

This clonotype was counted many times. The rearrangement joins TRBV10-3 to TRBJ1-1; a weak D match, TRBD1 (5 bases). This CDR3 is built from 12 residues. Trimming removed 5 bases from V and 1 base from J, with 5 bases in between. From germline, CDR1 is ENHRY and CDR2 SYGVKD. For the CDR3, the DNA is TGTGCCATCAGTACAGGGAACACTGAAGCTTTCTTT. This sequence encodes CAISTGNTEAFF.

This clonotype was detected ten times or more. This chain links TRBV20-1 with TRBJ2-5; D is possibly TRBD2 (6 bases). The CDR3 has 13 residues. Germline lookup yields CDR1 DFQATT and CDR2 SNEGSKA (reference sequence). Deletions cut 5 bases from V and 1 base from J, with 11 bases between. Written as DNA, the CDR3 is TGCAGTGCTTTGGGACTCTTCCAAGAGACCCAGTACTTC. Residues: CSALGLFQETQYF.

This clonotype came up many times. CDR3 sequence: CASSLGQGDTGELFF. The CDR3 DNA sequence: TGTGCCAGCAGCTTAGGTCAGGGCGACACCGGGGAGCTGTTTTTT. The V call is TRBV7-2, the J call TRBJ2-2, with a tentative D call TRBD1 (5 bases). The CDR3 is made up of 15 amino acids. Deletions cut 1 base from V and 3 bases from J, with 9 bases between. Germline V gene data show CDR1 as SGHTA and CDR2 as FQGNSA.

Here the CDR3 DNA reads TGTGCCAGTAGCCCCAGGGGAACGGGGGGACCGAACACCGGGGAGCTGTTTTTT. Protein product: CASSPRGTGGPNTGELFF. The chain carries TRBV19 and TRBJ2-2; possible D gene TRBD2, 7 bases. Germline CDR1 and CDR2: LNHDA and SQIVND (reference sequence). V was cut by 6 bases and J by 0 bases, with 20 bases left in between. The CDR3 sequence is 18 residues long.

This clonotype has ten or more counts. CDR3 coding DNA: TGCAGTGCTAGCCGGGAGAACACTGAAGCTTTCTTT. Encoded protein: CSASRENTEAFF. The rearrangement uses TRBV20-1 and TRBJ1-1; D call uncertain. Between the trimmed V and J ends, which lost 3 bases and 1 base, there was a span of 6 bases. This CDR3 comprises 12 residues. Germline assignment: CDR1 DFQATT and CDR2 SNEGSKA (reference sequence).

This clonotype occurred many times. The chain is built from TRBV18 and TRBJ1-2, with 9 bases fitting TRBD1. J was trimmed by 4 bases and V by 3 bases; bases with no gene match: 3. The CDR3 has 14 residues. CDR1 is KGHSH, CDR2 LQKENI, per germline. CDR3 DNA: TGTGCCAGCTCACCGGGACAGGGAAGCTATGGCTACACCTTC. Translating gives CASSPGQGSYGYTF. The full variable domain, in which reference TRBV18 and TRBJ1-2 provide the parts outside the CDR3, is NAGVMQNPRHLVRRRGQEARLRCSPMKGHSHVYWYRQLPEEGLKFMVYLQKENIIDESGMPKERFSAEFPKEGPSILRIQQVVRGDSAAYFCASSPGQGSYGYTFGSGTRLTVV.

This clonotype was recorded many times. The chain employs TRBV5-1 and TRBJ2-3; D tentatively fits TRBD1 or TRBD2 (6 bases each). V was shortened by 0 bases and J by 1 base, with 9 bases between the two germline ends. Germline V gene sequence: CDR1 SGHRS, CDR2 YFSETQ. This CDR3 is built from 15 residues. This CDR3 reads CASSLEGGGTDTQYF. CDR3 in DNA: TGCGCCAGCAGCTTGGAGGGGGGCGGCACAGATACGCAGTATTTT.

This clonotype was counted many times. The J gene is TRBJ1-2, the V gene TRBV9; perhaps TRBD1 as D (6 bases). The CDR3 extends over 14 amino acids. V lost 4 bases and J lost 8, with 18 bases in between. Germline V lookup: CDR1 SGDLS, CDR2 YYNGEE. This chain's CDR3 is CASSTPQGFNGYTF. DNA of the CDR3: TGTGCCAGCAGCACCCCCCAGGGGTTCAACGGCTACACCTTC.

This clonotype was observed many times. The gene calls are TRBV20-1 and TRBJ2-7; D uncertain. Trimming removed 0 bases from V and 3 bases from J, with 9 bases in between. The CDR3 is made up of 13 amino acids. Germline CDR1 reads DFQATT; CDR2 reads SNEGSKA (reference sequence). CDR3 protein: CSARDLMNYEQYV. The CDR3 DNA sequence: TGCAGTGCTAGAGATCTTATGAACTACGAGCAGTACGTC.

This clonotype was counted between two and nine times. The chain uses TRBV19 and TRBJ1-2; 7 bases are a match to TRBD1. This CDR3 comprises 14 residues. The germline CDR1 and CDR2 sequences are LNHDA and SQIVND (reference sequence). The V segment lost 9 bases and the J segment 2 bases; nucleotides outside the gene matches: 9. The CDR3 DNA sequence: TGTGCCAGCAACAGACAGGGAGAGAACTATGGCTACACCTTC. As protein: CASNRQGENYGYTF.

This clonotype has at least ten counts. V is TRBV20-1 and J is TRBJ1-2; D is unresolved. V was clipped by 1 base and J by 5 bases, with 8 bases between them. CDR1 and CDR2 from the germline V gene are DFQATT and SNEGSKA (reference sequence). The CDR3 contains 12 residues. This CDR3 reads CSARVLGYGYTF. DNA of the CDR3: TGCAGTGCTAGAGTCCTTGGATATGGCTACACCTTC.

This clonotype was recorded at least ten times. The genes are TRBV12-3 or TRBV12-4 and TRBJ1-5, with 7 nucleotides matching TRBD1. The J segment lost 3 bases and the V segment lost 6 bases, leaving 8 bases of the junction unmatched. The CDR3 runs 15 residues. CDR3 loop: CASSPGTENNQPQHF. The CDR3 DNA reads as TGTGCCAGCAGCCCCGGGACAGAGAACAATCAGCCCCAGCATTTT.

This clonotype was recorded many times. This chain connects TRBV3-1 to TRBJ2-5; 11 nucleotides agree with TRBD2. Germline-derived CDR1 and CDR2 are LGHDT and YNNKEL (reference sequence). After removal of 3 bases from V and 4 bases from J, the junction contained 7 bases not matched to a gene. The CDR3 spans 16 residues. CDR3 nucleotide sequence: TGTGCCAGCAGCCAGGCTAGCGGGGGGCCCCGAGAGACCCAGTACTTC. This gives the protein CASSQASGGPRETQYF.

There are many counts of this clonotype. This chain joins TRBV7-9 and TRBJ2-7, with D maybe TRBD1 (5 bases). The CDR3 totals 16 residues. The V and J ends lost 5 bases and 1 base respectively, with 18 bases between them. Germline V gene lookup returns CDR1 SEHNR and CDR2 FQNEAQ (reference sequence). The CDR3 DNA is TGTGCCAGCAGCCCAAACAAGGGGCGGTCTTCCTACGAGCAGTACGTC. The encoded protein is CASSPNKGRSSYEQYV.